These 27 T cell receptor beta chains share one sample of origin, sequenced in a study of CD8+CD57+ T cells in acquired aplastic anemia. Sequencing involved patients with CD8+CD57+ cell expansion previously shown by flow cytometry. TCR beta VDJ combinations and CDR3 sequences were profiled from genomic DNA. TCRdb re-derived calls from the reads in MiXCR, one entry per CDR3 protein. The sample has 150,000 to 200,000 distinct CDR3 sequences; around 47% are singletons. Sequencing used sorted CD4+, CD8+, or CD8+CD57+ T cells (not recorded which) from PBMCs. The origin of the receptors is a human donor with aplastic anemia.

This clonotype has ten or more counts. This chain links TRBV2 with TRBJ1-4; 7 nucleotides agree with TRBD1. The CDR3 has 14 residues. Germline-derived CDR1 and CDR2 are SNHLY and FYNNEI. V trimming: 6 bases; J trimming: 8 bases; junction bases outside the gene matches: 9. For the CDR3, the DNA is TGTGCCAGCAGGGAGGGGGCGGTTCGAGAAAAACTGTTTTTT. Protein product: CASREGAVREKLFF.

V and J are TRBV5-1 and TRBJ2-3, with D perhaps TRBD2 (6 bases). The CDR3 is made up of 16 amino acids. Germline lookup yields CDR1 SGHRS and CDR2 YFSETQ. V was cut by 4 bases and J by 0 bases, with 15 bases left in between. CDR3 amino acids: CASSQTLAPSTDTQYF. DNA of the CDR3: TGCGCCAGCAGCCAAACACTAGCTCCCAGCACAGATACGCAGTATTTT.

Here the CDR3 DNA reads TGTGCCAGACCACCGGGGGAGCAGTACTTC. Its translation: CARPPGEQYF. The rearrangement joins TRBV24-1 to TRBJ2-7; D perhaps matches TRBD2 (5 bases). The germline V gene encodes CDR1 KGHDR and CDR2 SFDVKD. The CDR3 is made up of 10 amino acids. V was pared by 11 bases and J by 7 bases, with 11 bases between.

This clonotype has only a few counts. Just one base apart from a much larger clone, this may be a read error. The V gene is TRBV7-3, the J gene TRBJ2-4, with TRBD2 identical over 7 bases. Germline CDR1 reads SGHTA; CDR2 reads FQGTGA. The CDR3 runs 17 residues. The CDR3 region is CASSLIREAGRGNTQYF. The DNA for the CDR3 is TGTGCCAGCAGCTTAATTCGGGAAGCGGGAAGAGGAAACACTCAGTACTTC.

For this clonotype: At one boundary the junction diverges from the germline segment, which might be a read error. The CDR3 is CATGDPRPGQNSQYF. The CDR3 coding sequence is TGTGCCACCGGTGATCCCCGGCCAGGGCAAAATTCGCAGTATTTT. The J gene is TRBJ2-3, the V gene TRBV24-1; perhaps TRBD1 as D (5 bases). The CDR3 is made up of 15 amino acids. Germline CDR1 and CDR2: KGHDR and SFDVKD.

This chain uses TRBV24-1 with TRBJ2-5, with D possibly matching TRBD2 (6 bases). Between the trimmed V and J ends, which lost 7 bases and 5 bases, there was a span of 16 bases. The CDR3 has 14 residues. Per the germline V gene, CDR1 is KGHDR and CDR2 is SFDVKD. CDR3 loop: CATSPGVGGETQYF. CDR3 nucleotide sequence: TGTGCCACCAGCCCGGGAGTCGGCGGGGAGACCCAGTACTTC.

This clonotype was seen repeatedly, ten times or more. The chain couples TRBV7-2 to TRBJ1-3; no clear D gene. Trimming shortened V by 8 bases and J by 4 bases, and 12 bases separated the two germline ends. Germline values: CDR1 SGHTA, CDR2 FQGNSA. CDR3 length: 13 amino acids. In DNA, the CDR3 is TGTGCCAGCCGAAAGGGTACAGGAAACACCATATATTTT. Translated: CASRKGTGNTIYF.

The chain employs TRBV15 and TRBJ2-7; 16 bases are a match to TRBD2. V shed 1 base, J shed 5 bases, and the junction held 8 bases outside the gene matches. Germline V CDR1 and CDR2: LNHNV, YYDKDF (reference sequence). The CDR3 length is 18 residues. The CDR3 region has the DNA TGTGCCACCAGCAGAGCCTCGGGACTAGCGGGGGGGCCCGACGAGCAGTACTTC. This sequence encodes CATSRASGLAGGPDEQYF.

This clonotype was seen ten or more times. J is TRBJ2-2 and V is TRBV7-6; no clear D gene. With 8 bases removed from V and 0 bases from J, the gap between germline ends came to 10 bases. Per germline, CDR1 SGHVS and CDR2 FNYEAQ. The CDR3 has 14 residues. CDR3 loop: CASRRLTNTGELFF. Written as DNA, the CDR3 is TGTGCCAGCCGTCGGCTGACGAACACCGGGGAGCTGTTTTTT. The whole variable domain, filled in from reference TRBV7-6 and TRBJ2-2, reads GAGVSQSPRYKVTKRGQDVALRCDPISGHVSLYWYRQALGQGPEFLTYFNYEAQQDKSGLPNDRFSAERPEGSISTLTIQRTEQRDSAMYRCASRRLTNTGELFFGEGSRLTVL.

This clonotype was counted between two and nine times. V gene TRBV6-1 combines with J gene TRBJ1-1; 11 positions agree with TRBD1. Germline lookup yields CDR1 MNHNS and CDR2 SASEGT. After removal of 6 bases from V and 5 bases from J, the junction contained 8 bases not matched to a gene. The CDR3 is 15 amino acids. The CDR3 bases are TGTGCCAGCAGACCGGGGACAGGGGGGCGGACTGAAGCTTTCTTT. This encodes CASRPGTGGRTEAFF.

The CDR3 DNA sequence: TGTGCCAGCATCCACGGGGGGAACTCCTACAATGAGCAGTTCTTC. Translation: CASIHGGNSYNEQFF. The chain couples TRBV6-2 or TRBV6-3 to TRBJ2-1, with 7 bases that match TRBD2. The CDR3 is 15 residues long. The germline CDR1 and CDR2 sequences are MNHEY and SVGEGT. J gave up 0 bases and V 7 bases, and 6 bases lay outside the gene matches.

This clonotype came up a few times. The rearrangement joins TRBV15 to TRBJ2-7; tentatively, D is TRBD1 or TRBD2 (6 bases each). The germline V and J ends were trimmed by 7 bases and 4 bases, with 17 bases remaining between them. This CDR3 has 14 amino acids. CDR1 is LNHNV, CDR2 YYDKDF, per germline (reference sequence). CDR3 loop: CATKQAQGGYEQYV. The CDR3 region has the DNA TGTGCCACCAAGCAAGCCCAAGGGGGGTACGAGCAGTACGTC.

This clonotype occurred once. With a much larger clone just one base away, this may be a read error. The chain has TRBV10-3 and TRBJ1-1; weak D call: TRBD1 (5 bases). Germline CDR1 and CDR2: ENHRY and SYGVKD. The CDR3 covers 14 residues. CDR3 residues: CDSSFNGGNTEAFF. The CDR3 DNA sequence: TGTGACAGCAGTTTCAACGGGGGGAACACTGAAGCTTTCTTT.

There are many counts of this clonotype. This chain connects TRBV6-5 to TRBJ1-2, with D perhaps TRBD1 (6 bases). The CDR3 totals 13 residues. Germline V gene lookup returns CDR1 MNHEY and CDR2 SVGAGI. The ends were cut back, 8 bases at V and 8 bases at J, with 18 bases in the middle. The DNA for the CDR3 is TGTGCCAGCGGTCGCGCGGGGGCGGAGGGCTACACCTTC. As protein: CASGRAGAEGYTF.

The V and J genes are TRBV15 and TRBJ2-1; D uncertain. The V end lost 4 bases, the J end lost 7 bases, and 14 bases lay between the germline ends. Germline lookup yields CDR1 LNHNV and CDR2 YYDKDF (reference sequence). CDR3 length: 14 amino acids. The DNA of the CDR3 is TGTGCCACCAGCAAAGGCGGTCCCGAGAATGAGCAGTTCTTC. This sequence encodes CATSKGGPENEQFF. The whole variable domain, filled in from reference TRBV15 and TRBJ2-1, reads DAMVIQNPRYQVTQFGKPVTLSCSQTLNHNVMYWYQQKSSQAPKLLFHYYDKDFNNEADTPDNFQSRRPNTSFCFLDIRSPGLGDTAMYLCATSKGGPENEQFFGPGTRLTVL.

The V call is TRBV20-1, the J call TRBJ2-1; possible D gene TRBD2, 6 bases. Germline CDR1 is DFQATT and CDR2 is SNEGSKA (reference sequence). With 0 bases removed from V and 6 bases from J, the gap between germline ends came to 9 bases. This CDR3 has 13 residues. The CDR3 sequence: CSARDRRGNEQFF. In DNA, the CDR3 is TGCAGTGCTAGAGATCGGAGGGGCAATGAGCAGTTCTTC.

This clonotype was found many times. The chain is built from TRBV6-2 or TRBV6-3 and TRBJ1-2; D may be TRBD1 (5 bases). CDR1 is MNHEY, CDR2 SVGEGT, per germline. The CDR3 is 13 residues long. V gave up 6 bases and J gave up 5 bases, with 13 bases separating them. CDR3 in DNA: TGTGCCAGCAGCAGGGACCTGGGATATGGCTACACCTTC. The encoded protein is CASSRDLGYGYTF.

V is TRBV20-1 and J is TRBJ1-1; D call uncertain. Germline lookup yields CDR1 DFQATT and CDR2 SNEGSKA (reference sequence). V lost 4 bases and J 5 bases, leaving 11 bases between the germline ends. The CDR3 is 12 amino acids. CDR3 nucleotide sequence: TGCAGTGCTATTAGGACCTGGACTGAAGCTTTCTTT. Translating gives CSAIRTWTEAFF.

Comments on this clonotype: Since no conserved phenylalanine or tryptophan closes the CDR3, a read error is the likely cause. It is unclear where the CDR3 begins or ends on the DNA, so no DNA is shown, and the CDR3 is as TCRdb lists it. The chain couples TRBV11-3 to TRBJ1-1. In germline, CDR1 is SGHNT, CDR2 YENEEA. Both ends counted, the CDR3 spans 13 residues. The CDR3 here is CASSLVFDTEALL.

V gene TRBV5-1 combines with J gene TRBJ2-5; TRBD2 agrees at 14 bases. After removal of 3 bases from V and 2 bases from J, the junction contained 6 bases not matched to a gene. The CDR3 has 17 residues. Germline V lookup: CDR1 SGHRS, CDR2 YFSETQ. CDR3 bases: TGCGCCAGCAGCTCGGGACTAGCGGGGGCTCTTCAAGAGACCCAGTACTTC. Translating it yields CASSSGLAGALQETQYF.

To note about this clonotype: The junction differs from germline at one of its ends, possibly a read error. V and J are TRBV24-1 and TRBJ1-6; possibly TRBD1 for D (5 bases). The germline gives CDR1 KGHDR, CDR2 SFDVKD. This CDR3 is 17 amino acids long. CDR3: CAISMWYKGLLDSPLHF. The DNA of the CDR3 is TGTGCCATCAGTATGTGGTACAAGGGGCTATTGGATTCACCCCTCCACTTT.

This clonotype has a single count. This chain connects TRBV7-8 to TRBJ1-1, with D maybe TRBD1 (5 bases). The CDR3 is 14 amino acids. Germline V gene sequence: CDR1 SGHVS, CDR2 FQNEAQ. The V end lost 5 bases, the J end lost 1 base, and 11 bases lay between the germline ends. The CDR3 protein is CASSNGTTNTEAFF. CDR3 coding DNA: TGTGCCAGCAGCAACGGGACGACGAACACTGAAGCTTTCTTT.

This clonotype has at least ten counts. The chain carries TRBV9 and TRBJ1-1; D is undetermined. The CDR3 extends over 13 amino acids. The ends were cut back, 3 bases at V and 4 bases at J, with 10 bases in the middle. Germline CDR1 SGDLS, CDR2 YYNGEE. The CDR3 bases are TGTGCCAGCAGCGGTACCATTGGCACTGAAGCTTTCTTT. Its protein product is CASSGTIGTEAFF.

This clonotype was recorded at least ten times. The chain is built from TRBV4-2 and TRBJ1-2; D uncertain. CDR1 and CDR2 from the germline V gene are LGHNA and YNFKEQ. The CDR3 has 14 residues. Trimming removed 1 base from V and 4 bases from J, with 10 bases in between. The CDR3 is CASSQGDGSYGYTF. CDR3 nucleotides: TGTGCCAGCAGCCAAGGAGACGGGTCCTATGGCTACACCTTC.

This clonotype was counted between two and nine times. This chain uses TRBV11-2 with TRBJ1-2; TRBD1 matches at 10 bases. CDR3 length: 15 amino acids. The junction had 8 bases not matched to a gene; V was cut back by 8 bases and J by 2 bases. Germline values: CDR1 SGHAT, CDR2 FQNNGV. In nucleotides, the CDR3 is TGTGCCAGCTCACCCGGGACAGGGGTAAACTATGGCTACACCTTC. Protein product: CASSPGTGVNYGYTF.

As regards this clonotype: Here the CDR3 omits its conserved ending phenylalanine or tryptophan, so a read error is the likely source. The CDR3 nucleotides are TGTGCCAGTAGAATGGGGATCGGAAGACTAAATGAAGAACTGTTTTTA. The encoded protein is CASRMGIGRLNEELFL. V and J are TRBV19 and TRBJ1-4; D is ambiguous. Germline CDR1 LNHDA, CDR2 SQIVND (reference sequence). The CDR3 length is 16 residues.

This clonotype showed up just a few times. A much bigger clone sits one base away, suggesting this may be a read error. The gene calls are TRBV11-2 and TRBJ2-7; D possibly uses TRBD1 or TRBD2 (5 bases each). V was cut by 2 bases and J by 3 bases, with 11 bases left in between. This CDR3 spans 14 amino acids. Germline V CDR1 and CDR2: SGHAT, FQNNGV. The CDR3: CASSLRGPNYEQYF. The CDR3 bases are TGTGCCAGCAGCTTACGGGGACCGAACTACGAGCAGTACTTC.